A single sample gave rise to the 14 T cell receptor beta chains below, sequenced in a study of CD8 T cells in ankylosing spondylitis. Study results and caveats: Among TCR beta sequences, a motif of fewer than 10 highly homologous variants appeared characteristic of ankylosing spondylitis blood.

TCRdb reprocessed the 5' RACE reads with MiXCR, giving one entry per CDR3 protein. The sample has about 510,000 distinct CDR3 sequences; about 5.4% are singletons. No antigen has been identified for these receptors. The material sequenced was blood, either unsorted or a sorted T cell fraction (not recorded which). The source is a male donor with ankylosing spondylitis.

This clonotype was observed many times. For the CDR3, the DNA is TGCGCCAGCAGCTTGGCCGACAGACCCTACGAGCAGTACTTC. It is translated as CASSLADRPYEQYF. The J gene is TRBJ2-7, the V gene TRBV5-1, with D perhaps matching TRBD1 (5 bases). The ends were cut back, 0 bases at V and 2 bases at J, with 9 bases in the middle. In germline, CDR1 is SGHRS, CDR2 YFSETQ. There are 14 residues in the CDR3.

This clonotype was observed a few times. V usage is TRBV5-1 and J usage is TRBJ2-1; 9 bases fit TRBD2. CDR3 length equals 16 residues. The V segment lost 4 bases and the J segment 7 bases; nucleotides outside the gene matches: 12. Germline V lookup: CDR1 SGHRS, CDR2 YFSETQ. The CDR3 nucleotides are TGCGCCAGCAGCCGGCTAGCGGGAAGGGGGAAGAATGAGCAGTTCTTC. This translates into CASSRLAGRGKNEQFF.

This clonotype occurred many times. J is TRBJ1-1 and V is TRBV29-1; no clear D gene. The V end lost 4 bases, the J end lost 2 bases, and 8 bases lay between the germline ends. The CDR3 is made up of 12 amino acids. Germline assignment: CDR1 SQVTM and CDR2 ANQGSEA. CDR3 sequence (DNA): TGCAGCGTTGTCGCTCTTAACACTGAAGCTTTCTTT. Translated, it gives CSVVALNTEAFF. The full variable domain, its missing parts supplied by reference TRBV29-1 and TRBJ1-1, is SAVISQKPSRDICQRGTSLTIQCQVDSQVTMMFWYRQQPGQSLTLIATANQGSEATYESGFVIDKFPISRPNLTFSTLTVSNMSPEDSSIYLCSVVALNTEAFFGQGTRLTVV.

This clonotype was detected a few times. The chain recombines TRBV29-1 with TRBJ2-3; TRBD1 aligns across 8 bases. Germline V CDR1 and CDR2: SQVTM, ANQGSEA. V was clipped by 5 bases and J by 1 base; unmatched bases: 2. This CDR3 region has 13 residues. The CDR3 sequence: CSVLTGGTDTQYF. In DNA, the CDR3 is TGCAGCGTTTTGACAGGGGGCACAGATACGCAGTATTTT.

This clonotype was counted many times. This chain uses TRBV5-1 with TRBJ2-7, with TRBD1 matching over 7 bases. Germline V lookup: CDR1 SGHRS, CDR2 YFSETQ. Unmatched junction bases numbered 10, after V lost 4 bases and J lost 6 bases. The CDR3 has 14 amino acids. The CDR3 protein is CASSADRAIREQYF. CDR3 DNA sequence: TGCGCCAGCAGCGCCGACAGGGCTATCCGCGAGCAGTACTTC.

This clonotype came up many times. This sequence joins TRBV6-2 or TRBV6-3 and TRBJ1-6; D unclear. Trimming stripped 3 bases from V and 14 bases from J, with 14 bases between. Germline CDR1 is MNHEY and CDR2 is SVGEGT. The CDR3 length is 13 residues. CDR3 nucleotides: TGTGCCAGCAGTTATGGAAACCAGCGGGCCCTCCACTTT. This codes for CASSYGNQRALHF.

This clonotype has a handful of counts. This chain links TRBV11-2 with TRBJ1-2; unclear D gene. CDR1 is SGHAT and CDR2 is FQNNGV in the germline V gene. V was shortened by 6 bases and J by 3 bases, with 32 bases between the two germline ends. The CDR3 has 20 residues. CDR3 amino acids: CASRGTTLDPQHTGDYGYTF. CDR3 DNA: TGTGCCAGCAGGGGAACGACCCTGGATCCCCAACATACGGGTGACTATGGCTACACCTTC. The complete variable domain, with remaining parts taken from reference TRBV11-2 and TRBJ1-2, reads EAGVAQSPRYKIIEKRQSVAFWCNPISGHATLYWYQQILGQGPKLLIQFQNNGVVDDSQLPKDRFSAERLKGVDSTLKIQPAKLEDSAVYLCASRGTTLDPQHTGDYGYTFGSGTRLTVV.

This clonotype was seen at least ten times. In DNA, the CDR3 is TGTGCCAGCAGTTTAACCGGGACAGGGCCCTACAATGAGCAGTTCTTC. It yields the protein CASSLTGTGPYNEQFF. The rearrangement joins TRBV28 to TRBJ2-1; 9 nucleotides match TRBD1. The CDR3 contains 16 residues. Germline values: CDR1 MDHEN, CDR2 SYDVKM. V was pared by 2 bases and J by 2 bases, with 4 bases of the junction left unmatched.

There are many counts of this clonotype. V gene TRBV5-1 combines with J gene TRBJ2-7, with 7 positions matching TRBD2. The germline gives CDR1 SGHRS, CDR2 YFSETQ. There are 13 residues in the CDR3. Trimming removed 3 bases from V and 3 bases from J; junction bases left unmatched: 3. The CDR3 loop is CASSSREGYEQYF. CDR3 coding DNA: TGCGCCAGCAGCTCGAGGGAGGGCTACGAGCAGTACTTC.

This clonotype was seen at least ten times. The CDR3 region has the DNA TGTGCCAGCAGCGACCCGACAGGGGGTTGGGACTATGGCTACACCTTC. It yields the protein CASSDPTGGWDYGYTF. The chain couples TRBV5-6 to TRBJ1-2, with 9 bases fitting TRBD1. The V and J ends lost 4 bases and 3 bases, in that order; junction bases with no gene match: 10. The V gene's germline CDR1 is SGHDT and CDR2 YYEEEE. This CDR3 is built from 16 residues.

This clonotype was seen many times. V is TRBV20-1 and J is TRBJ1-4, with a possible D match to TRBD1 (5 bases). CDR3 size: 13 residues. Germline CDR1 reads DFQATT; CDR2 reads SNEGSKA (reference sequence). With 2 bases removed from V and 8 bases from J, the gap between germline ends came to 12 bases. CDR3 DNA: TGCAGTGCTAGATCGTGGGGGGACGAAAAACTGTTTTTT. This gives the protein CSARSWGDEKLFF.

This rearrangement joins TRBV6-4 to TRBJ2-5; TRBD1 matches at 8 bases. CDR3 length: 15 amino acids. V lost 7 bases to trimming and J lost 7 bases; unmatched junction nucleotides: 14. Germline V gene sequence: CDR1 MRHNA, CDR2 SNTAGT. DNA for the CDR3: TGTGCCAGCACCCAGGGGGCCGGAGATAGGTGGACCCAGTACTTC. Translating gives CASTQGAGDRWTQYF.

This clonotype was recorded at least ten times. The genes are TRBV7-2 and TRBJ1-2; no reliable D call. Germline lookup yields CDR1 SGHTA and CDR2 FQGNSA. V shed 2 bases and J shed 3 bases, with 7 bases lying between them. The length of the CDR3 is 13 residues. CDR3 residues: CASSLTLYYGYTF. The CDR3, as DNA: TGTGCCAGCAGCTTAACCCTGTACTATGGCTACACCTTC.

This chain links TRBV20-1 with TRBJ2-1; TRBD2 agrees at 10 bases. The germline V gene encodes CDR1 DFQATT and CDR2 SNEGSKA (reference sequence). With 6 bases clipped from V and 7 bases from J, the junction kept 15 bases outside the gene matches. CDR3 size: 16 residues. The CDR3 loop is CSALRGSGRSSNEQFF. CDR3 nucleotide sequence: TGCAGTGCCCTTAGAGGTAGCGGGAGGTCTTCTAATGAGCAGTTCTTC.